This T cell receptor (beta chain) derives from a study of control samples from healthy donors and cancer patients. The data were produced by immunoSEQ multiplex PCR, yet TCRdb's version contains in-frame clones alone and is incomplete. This table has just under 65,000 clones, roughly 85% appearing once. This clone was counted between two and nine times. The V gene lost 5 bases and the J gene lost 2 bases, with 10 bases spanning the gap. The CDR3 extends over 13 amino acids. Germline V gene data show CDR1 as SGHAT and CDR2 as FQNNGV. Sample: blood. J is TRBJ2-7 and V is TRBV11-2; weak D call: TRBD2 (6 bases). The origin of this receptor is a middle-aged man in good health. CDR3 bases: TGTGCCAGCAGCCGGGACTCTACCTACGAGCAGTACTTC. Translating gives CASSRDSTYEQYF. The variable domain in full, with the rest retrieved from reference TRBV11-2 and TRBJ2-7, is EAGVAQSPRYKIIEKRQSVAFWCNPISGHATLYWYQQILGQGPKLLIQFQNNGVVDDSQLPKDRFSAERLKGVDSTLKIQPAKLEDSAVYLCASSRDSTYEQYFGPGTRLTVT.